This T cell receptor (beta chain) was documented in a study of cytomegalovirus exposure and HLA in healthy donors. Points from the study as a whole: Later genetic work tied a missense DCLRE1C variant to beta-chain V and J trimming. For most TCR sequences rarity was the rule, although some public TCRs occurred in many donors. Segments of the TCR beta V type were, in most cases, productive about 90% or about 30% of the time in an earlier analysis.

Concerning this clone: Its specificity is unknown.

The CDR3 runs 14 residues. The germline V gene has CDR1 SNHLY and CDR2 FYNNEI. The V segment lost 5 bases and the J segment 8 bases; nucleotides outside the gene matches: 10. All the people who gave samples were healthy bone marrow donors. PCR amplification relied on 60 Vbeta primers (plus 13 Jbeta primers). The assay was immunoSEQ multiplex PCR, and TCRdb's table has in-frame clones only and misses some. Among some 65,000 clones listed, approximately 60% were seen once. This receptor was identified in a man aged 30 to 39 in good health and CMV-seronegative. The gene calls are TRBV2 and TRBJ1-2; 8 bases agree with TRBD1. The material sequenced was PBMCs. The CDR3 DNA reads TGTGCCAGCAGTAACAGGGGGGCGGGAAGGGGCTACACCTTC. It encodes CASSNRGAGRGYTF.